The 7 T cell receptor beta chains presented below share a single source sample, sequenced in a study of CD8 T cells in ankylosing spondylitis. TCRdb re-called the 5' RACE reads with MiXCR, one entry per CDR3 protein. The data hold approximately 250,000 distinct CDR3 sequences, with approximately 24% observed a single time. The sequenced sample was blood, either unsorted or a sorted T cell fraction (not recorded which). The receptors derive from a male donor with ankylosing spondylitis or in good health (not recorded which).

This clonotype was recorded many times. The chain couples TRBV29-1 to TRBJ2-3; D not certain. V shed 4 bases and J shed 2 bases, with 10 bases lying between them. The germline V gene has CDR1 SQVTM and CDR2 ANQGSEA. The CDR3 has 13 amino acids. CDR3 amino acids: CSVGGRFTDTQYF. CDR3 nucleotides: TGCAGCGTTGGTGGCAGATTCACAGATACGCAGTATTTT.

The gene calls are TRBV12-3 or TRBV12-4 and TRBJ2-5; D remains unclear. V was clipped by 3 bases and J by 6 bases, with 8 bases between them. CDR3 length equals 12 residues. CDR3 DNA: TGTGCCAGCAGTTTTGTGGAGAAGACCCAGTACTTC. It encodes CASSFVEKTQYF.

The rearrangement links TRBV12-3 or TRBV12-4 to TRBJ2-1, with a weak D call TRBD1 (5 bases). This CDR3 has 15 amino acids. Trimming stripped 5 bases from V and 2 bases from J, with 13 bases between. Written as DNA, the CDR3 is TGTGCCAGCAGTCATCGTTGGGGCGCCTACAATGAGCAGTTCTTC. The encoded protein is CASSHRWGAYNEQFF.

This clonotype was found a few times. The chain joins TRBV29-1 to TRBJ1-5; D is perhaps TRBD1 (5 bases). V lost 3 bases and J 7 bases, leaving 13 bases between the germline ends. CDR3 length: 13 amino acids. CDR1 and CDR2 from the germline V gene are SQVTM and ANQGSEA. CDR3 coding DNA: TGCAGCGTTGAGATTCCGGGGGTACAGCCCCAGCATTTT. As protein: CSVEIPGVQPQHF.

There are a few counts of this clonotype. V gene TRBV12-3 or TRBV12-4 combines with J gene TRBJ1-1; TRBD1 matches at 9 bases. CDR3 size: 12 residues. The junction had 5 bases not matched to a gene; V was cut back by 6 bases and J by 9 bases. The CDR3 spells CASSSGQGKAFF. The CDR3 DNA reads TGTGCCAGCAGCTCTGGACAGGGGAAAGCTTTCTTT.

This clonotype appeared many times. The V and J genes are TRBV29-1 and TRBJ2-4, with D unclear. This CDR3 has 13 residues. Trimming took off 4 bases at V and 0 bases at J, with 7 bases between the two ends. From germline, CDR1 is SQVTM and CDR2 ANQGSEA. As DNA, the CDR3 is TGCAGCGTTGTACCGACAGCCAAAAACATTCAGTACTTC. It translates to CSVVPTAKNIQYF.

The table lists this clonotype with a few counts. This sequence joins TRBV12-3 or TRBV12-4 and TRBJ2-3; D may be TRBD1 or TRBD2 (7 bases each). This CDR3 is 16 amino acids long. V was pared by 7 bases and J by 6 bases, with 23 bases between. CDR3 DNA sequence: TGTGCCAGCACCTCAGGGCGGGGGCTCAGGGGGGATACGCAGTATTTT. This translates into CASTSGRGLRGDTQYF.